The T cell receptor beta chain described here comes from a study of blood T cell repertoires in COVID-19. V lost 5 bases and J lost 2; bases outside the gene matches: 7. The CDR3 is 16 residues long. Germline values: CDR1 SGHTA, CDR2 FQGNSA. Using immunoSEQ multiplex PCR, the repertoire was profiled, and TCRdb retains in-frame clones only, with some absent. The repertoire includes about 310,000 clones, over 75% of them detected once, and roughly 7.1% sits in the top ten. V usage is TRBV7-2 and J usage is TRBJ2-3; 10 bases are a match to TRBD2. Input material: peripheral blood. The sequence was obtained from a woman aged 45-59 years who had recovered from COVID-19. The CDR3 here is CASSLTSGNPTDTQYF. Here the CDR3 DNA reads TGTGCCAGCAGCCTCACTAGCGGGAACCCCACAGATACGCAGTATTTT.